These T cell receptor beta chains were read from a single sample in a study of somatic mutations in cytotoxic T cells in rheumatoid arthritis. TCRdb's table, derived via immunoSEQ multiplex PCR, lists solely in-frame clones and lacks some. The sample lists about 20,000 clones; around 70% were seen once. The sequenced material came from CD8+ T cells sorted from blood. These receptors came from a man aged 55 to 70 in good health. The CDR3 runs from the conserved cysteine through the conserved F or W. The D gene is left open where the match is weak. A clone size is listed for some rows: how often the clone was seen (once, few, many), or a class if it is expanded.

d_call j_call v_call clone_size cdr3_nt cdr3_aa
TRBD2 TRBJ2-3 TRBV19 few TGTGCCAGTAGTAAGACTAGCGGGAGTATGGATACGCAGTATTTT CASSKTSGSMDTQYF
NA TRBJ2-7 TRBV5-4 NA TGTGCCAGCAGTACATCCCTAGCGAACGAGCAGTACTTC CASSTSLANEQYF
NA TRBJ1-5 TRBV11-2 NA TGTGCCAGCAGCTTAGATAGCAGGGTTAATCAGCCCCAGCATTTT CASSLDSRVNQPQHF
TRBD1 TRBJ1-2 TRBV5-1 NA TGCGCCAGCAGCACGCAGACAGGGGATAACTATGGCTACACCTTC CASSTQTGDNYGYTF
TRBD2 TRBJ2-5 TRBV2 NA TGTGCCAGCAGTGCGGCTAGCGGGGGGGCCAGCGGGGAGACCCAGTACTTC CASSAASGGASGETQYF
NA TRBJ1-2 TRBV19 NA TGTGCCAGTAGTATAGACGACGGACACGTCCTGCGGGGCTACACCTTC CASSIDDGHVLRGYTF
NA TRBJ2-7 TRBV29-1 few TGCAGCGTTGAAGAGCCGGGGGGCTTGGAGCAGTACTTC CSVEEPGGLEQYF
NA TRBJ2-5 TRBV5-1 NA TGCGCCAGCAGCTTCGGTAGTCAAAAACCGGAGACCCAGTACTTC CASSFGSQKPETQYF
TRBD2 TRBJ2-3 TRBV9 NA TGTGCCAGCAGCGGAGCCCTTTCACTAGCGGGCACAGATACGCAGTATTTT CASSGALSLAGTDTQYF
NA TRBJ2-7 TRBV27 NA TGTGCCAGCAGTTTATCAACAGGGTTACGGCTCTACGAGCAGTACTTC CASSLSTGLRLYEQYF
NA TRBJ2-7 TRBV4-1 NA TGCGCCAGCAGCCAAGCATACACAGGGAACGAGCAGTACTTC CASSQAYTGNEQYF
TRBD2 TRBJ2-7 TRBV19 medium-sized TGTGCCAGTAGTTGGATTAGCGGGGACTACGAGCAGTACTTC CASSWISGDYEQYF
NA TRBJ1-1 TRBV7-9 NA TGTGCCAGCAGCACCTCGACAGTGAACACTGAAGCTTTCTTT CASSTSTVNTEAFF
NA TRBJ2-3 TRBV4-3 NA TGCGCCAGCAGCCAAGATCTGACAGATACGCAGTATTTT CASSQDLTDTQYF
NA TRBJ1-1 TRBV9 NA TGTGCCAGCAGCGTAAGGACAGTTGACGCTGAAGCTTTCTTT CASSVRTVDAEAFF
NA TRBJ2-2 TRBV7-9 NA TGTGCCAGCAGCCTCGGGGACTTCACTAACACCGGGGAGCTGTTTTTT CASSLGDFTNTGELFF
TRBD2 TRBJ2-7 TRBV27 once TGTGCCAGTTCTGGGACTAGCGACTTATACGAGCAGTACTTC CASSGTSDLYEQYF
NA TRBJ2-1 TRBV4-3 few TGCGCCAGCAGCCAAGATTTTTCTAGCAGCTACAATGAGCAGTTCTTC CASSQDFSSSYNEQFF
TRBD1 TRBJ1-4 TRBV23-1 NA TGCGCCAGCAGTCGGTGGCACAGGGGGGCAACTAATGAAAAACTGTTTTTT CASSRWHRGATNEKLFF
NA TRBJ2-7 TRBV4-1 NA TGCGCCAGCAGCCAAGCCGGAGCCAACCGATACGAGCAGTACTTC CASSQAGANRYEQYF
NA TRBJ2-7 TRBV7-2 medium-sized TGTGCCAGCAGCCAAGGGGGATCCTACGAGCAGTACTTC CASSQGGSYEQYF
TRBD1 TRBJ1-2 TRBV14 NA TGTGCCAGCAGCCAACTCACAGGGGCTTACGGCTACACCTTC CASSQLTGAYGYTF
TRBD2 TRBJ2-5 TRBV5-1 NA TGCGCCAGCTCCAGCACGTTTCAGGGACTAGTTACCGAAGAGACCCAGTACTTC CASSSTFQGLVTEETQYF
TRBD2 TRBJ2-3 TRBV29-1 NA TGCAGCGTTGATGGACTAGCTATAGATATTACTGTCAGCGCAGATACGCAGTATTTT CSVDGLAIDITVSADTQYF
TRBD2 TRBJ2-7 TRBV11-1 NA TGTGCCAGCAGCCGTCTAACTAGCGGGACCTTCTACGAGCAGTACTTC CASSRLTSGTFYEQYF
TRBD2 TRBJ2-1 TRBV7-9 NA TGTGCCAGCAGCTTAGTAGTAGCGGGAGGCGATGAGCAGTTCTTC CASSLVVAGGDEQFF
NA TRBJ2-3 TRBV13 NA TGTGCCAGCAGCCCGCGGGCCGGGGCAGATACGCAGTATTTT CASSPRAGADTQYF
NA TRBJ2-1 TRBV27 NA TGTGCCAGCAGCTTTGCGGGGCCGCACAATGAGCAGTTCTTC CASSFAGPHNEQFF
TRBD1 TRBJ2-6 TRBV4-3 NA TGCGCCAGCAGCCAAGAGCCCCCCTGGACAGGGCTAGGTGGGGCCAACGTCCTGACTTTC CASSQEPPWTGLGGANVLTF
TRBD2 TRBJ2-7 TRBV4-2 few TGTGCCAGCAGCCAAAAGCGGGGGGGGTACGAGCAGTACTTC CASSQKRGGYEQYF
TRBD1 TRBJ1-1 TRBV14 NA TGTGCCAGCAGTTCGACAGGGGGCTTGAACACTGAAGCTTTCTTT CASSSTGGLNTEAFF
NA TRBJ2-3 TRBV5-4 NA TGTGCCAGCAGCTACCAGGGTGGTGGCACAGATACGCAGTATTTT CASSYQGGGTDTQYF
TRBD1 TRBJ2-2 TRBV7-6 once TGTGCCAGCAGCTTGAAGGGACAGACTTACACCGGGGAGCTGTTTTTT CASSLKGQTYTGELFF
TRBD2 TRBJ2-3 TRBV27 NA TGTGCCAGCAGCTATAGCGGGGGCACAGATACGCAGTATTTT CASSYSGGTDTQYF
NA TRBJ1-1 TRBV30 NA TGTGCCTGGAACGACAGGCAGTGGACTGAAGCTTTCTTT CAWNDRQWTEAFF
TRBD2 TRBJ2-5 TRBV19 medium-sized TGTGCCAGTAGTAAGACTAGCGGGAGTCTGGAGACCCAGTACTTC CASSKTSGSLETQYF
TRBD2 TRBJ2-1 TRBV19 few TGTGCCAGTAGTATTTCGGGCGGGAGCTCCTACAATGAGCAGTTCTTC CASSISGGSSYNEQFF
TRBD2 TRBJ2-1 TRBV4-1 NA TGCGCCAGCAGCCAGCCCGATGGACTAGCGGGGGGGCACAGGTTCTTC CASSQPDGLAGGHRFF
NA TRBJ1-4 TRBV7-9 few TGTGCCAGCAGGGGGCAGGTTAATGAAAAACTGTTTTTT CASRGQVNEKLFF
NA TRBJ2-5 TRBV6-5 NA TGTGCCAGCAGTTACGGAGGGGTAGAGACCCAGTACTTC CASSYGGVETQYF
TRBD2 TRBJ2-5 TRBV6-7 NA TGTGCCGACGCAGTAGCGGGAGGGGAGACCCAGTACTTC CADAVAGGETQYF
NA TRBJ2-2 TRBV21-1 once TGTGCCAGCACCAGCCGGTGGCCAGGCCTTAACACCGGGGAGCTGTTTTTT CASTSRWPGLNTGELFF
TRBD1 TRBJ1-5 TRBV14 NA TGTGCCAGCAGCCAGGGACAGGGGGCTACGGGTCAGCCCCAGCATTTT CASSQGQGATGQPQHF
NA TRBJ2-3 TRBV29-1 NA TGCAGCGTTGCACCGGGACTCACCAGCACAGATACGCAGTATTTT CSVAPGLTSTDTQYF
TRBD2 TRBJ2-3 TRBV6-4 once TGTGCCAGCAGTGACCTAGCGGGAGGCACAGATACGCAGTATTTT CASSDLAGGTDTQYF
NA TRBJ2-1 TRBV27 NA TGTGCCACCCTAAGACTAGATTCCTACAATGAGCAGTTCTTC CATLRLDSYNEQFF
TRBD1 TRBJ2-1 TRBV2 NA TGTGCCAGCAGTGAACCTGGGGGGACAGGGGATGAGCAGTTCTTC CASSEPGGTGDEQFF
TRBD1 TRBJ1-1 TRBV7-9 once TGTGCCAGCAGCGCCCCGGGACAGGGTCGGCCAGAAGCTTTCTTT CASSAPGQGRPEAFF
TRBD1 TRBJ2-7 TRBV7-9 NA TGTGCCAGCAGTCGCCCGGGACAGGGGGCGTACGAGCAGTACTTC CASSRPGQGAYEQYF